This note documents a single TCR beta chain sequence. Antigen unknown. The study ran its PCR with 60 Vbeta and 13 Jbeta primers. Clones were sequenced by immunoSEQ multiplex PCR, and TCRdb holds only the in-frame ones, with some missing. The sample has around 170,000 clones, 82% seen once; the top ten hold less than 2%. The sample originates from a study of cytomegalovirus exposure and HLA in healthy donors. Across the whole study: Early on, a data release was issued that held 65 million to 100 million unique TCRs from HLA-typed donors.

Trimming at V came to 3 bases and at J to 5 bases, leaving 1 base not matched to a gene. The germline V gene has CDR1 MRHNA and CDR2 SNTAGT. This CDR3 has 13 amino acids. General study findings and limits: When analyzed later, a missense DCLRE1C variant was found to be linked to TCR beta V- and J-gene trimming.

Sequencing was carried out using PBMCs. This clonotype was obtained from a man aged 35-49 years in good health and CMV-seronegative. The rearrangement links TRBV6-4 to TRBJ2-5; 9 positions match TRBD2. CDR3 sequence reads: CASSERGGETQYF. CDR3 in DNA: TGTGCCAGCAGTGAGCGGGGGGGGGAGACCCAGTACTTC.